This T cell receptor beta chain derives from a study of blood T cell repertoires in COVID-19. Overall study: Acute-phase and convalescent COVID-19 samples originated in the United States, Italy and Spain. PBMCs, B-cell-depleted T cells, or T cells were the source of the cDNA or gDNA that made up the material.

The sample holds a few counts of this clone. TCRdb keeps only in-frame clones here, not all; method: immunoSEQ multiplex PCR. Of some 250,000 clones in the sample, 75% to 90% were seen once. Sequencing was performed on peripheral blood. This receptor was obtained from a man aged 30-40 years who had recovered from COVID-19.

The CDR3 loop is CASSFYSNQPQHF. As DNA, the CDR3 is TGTGCCAGCAGTTTTTATAGCAATCAGCCCCAGCATTTT. The chain has TRBV12-3 or TRBV12-4 and TRBJ1-5, with D unresolved. Trimming removed 3 bases at V and 0 bases at J, with 3 bases between. This CDR3 region has 13 residues.